This record concerns one TCR beta chain sequence. Its antigen remains unidentified. Germline V gene sequence: CDR1 SEHNR, CDR2 FQNEAQ (reference sequence). The CDR3 runs to 14 residues. The V segment lost 3 bases and the J segment 4 bases; nucleotides outside the gene matches: 1. Sequencing was performed with immunoSEQ multiplex PCR; in TCRdb, only in-frame clones are kept and a portion is missing. The sample shows approximately 6,600 clones, about 82% of them seen only once. This entry is derived from a study of hypomethylating agent response in myelodysplastic syndrome. Study as a whole: Patients with myelodysplastic syndrome were eight or nine male and 2 female. Overall study findings and caveats: Across all patients and within response groups, hypomethylating treatment left richness, diversity and clonality without significant change.

Sample: bone marrow, taken before or after starting hypomethylating agent treatment for myelodysplastic syndrome (not recorded which). The chain combines TRBV7-9 with TRBJ2-1, with 9 bases aligning to TRBD2. This receptor was obtained from a human donor with myelodysplastic syndrome. The CDR3 coding sequence is TGTGCCAGCAGCTTGCGGGGGGGATACAATGAGCAGTTCTTC. Amino acid sequence: CASSLRGGYNEQFF.